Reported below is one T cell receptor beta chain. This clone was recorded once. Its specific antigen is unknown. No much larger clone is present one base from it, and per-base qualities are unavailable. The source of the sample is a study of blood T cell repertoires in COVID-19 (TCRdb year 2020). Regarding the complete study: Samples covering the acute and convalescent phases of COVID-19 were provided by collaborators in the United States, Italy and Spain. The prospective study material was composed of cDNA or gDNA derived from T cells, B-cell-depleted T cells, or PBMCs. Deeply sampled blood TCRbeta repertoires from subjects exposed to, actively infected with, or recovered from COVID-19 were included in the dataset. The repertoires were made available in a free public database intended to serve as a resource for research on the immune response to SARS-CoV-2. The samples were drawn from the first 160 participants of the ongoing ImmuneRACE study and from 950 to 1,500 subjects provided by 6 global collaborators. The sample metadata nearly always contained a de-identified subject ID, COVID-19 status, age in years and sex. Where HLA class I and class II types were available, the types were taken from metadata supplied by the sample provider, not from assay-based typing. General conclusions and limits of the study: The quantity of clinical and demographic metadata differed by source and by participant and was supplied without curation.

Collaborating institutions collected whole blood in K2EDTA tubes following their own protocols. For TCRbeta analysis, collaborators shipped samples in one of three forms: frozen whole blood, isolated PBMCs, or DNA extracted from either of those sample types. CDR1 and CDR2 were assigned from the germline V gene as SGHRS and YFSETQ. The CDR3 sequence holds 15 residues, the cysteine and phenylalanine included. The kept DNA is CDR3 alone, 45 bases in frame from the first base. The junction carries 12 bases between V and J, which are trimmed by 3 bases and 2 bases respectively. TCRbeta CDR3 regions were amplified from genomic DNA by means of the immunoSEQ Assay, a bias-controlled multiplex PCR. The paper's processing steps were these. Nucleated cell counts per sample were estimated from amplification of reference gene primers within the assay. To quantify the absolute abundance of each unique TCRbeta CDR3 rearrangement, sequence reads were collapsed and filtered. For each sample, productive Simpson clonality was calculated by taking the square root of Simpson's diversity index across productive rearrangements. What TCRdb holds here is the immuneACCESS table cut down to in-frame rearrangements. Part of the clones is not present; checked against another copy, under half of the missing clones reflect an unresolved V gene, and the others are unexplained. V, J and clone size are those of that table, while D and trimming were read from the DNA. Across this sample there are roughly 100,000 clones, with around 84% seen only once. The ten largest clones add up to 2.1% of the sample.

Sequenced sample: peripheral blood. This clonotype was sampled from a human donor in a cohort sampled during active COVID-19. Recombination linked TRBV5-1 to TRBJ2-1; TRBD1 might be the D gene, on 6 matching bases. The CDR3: CASSSRDNTYNEQFF. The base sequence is TGCGCCAGCAGCTCCCGGGACAACACCTACAATGAGCAGTTCTTC.